This T cell receptor (beta chain) was captured by sequencing in a study of technical replicates of blood from four donors. The method was immunoSEQ multiplex PCR; TCRdb's version includes in-frame clones alone and lacks a portion of them. Among 85,000 to 100,000 clones listed, around 95% were seen once. The CDR3 covers 16 residues. In germline, CDR1 is LGHNT, CDR2 FRNRAP. V dropped 2 bases and J dropped 6 bases, with 17 bases sitting between them. The gene calls are TRBV12-5 and TRBJ2-1; maybe TRBD2 (7 bases). Specimen: T cells isolated from PBMCs. The TCR originated in a human donor in good health. CDR3 amino acids: CASGLRLGASGNEQFF. CDR3 DNA: TGTGCTAGTGGTTTGCGGTTGGGGGCTAGCGGCAATGAGCAGTTCTTC.